The text below deals with one T cell receptor beta chain. The antigen is undetermined. Sequenced by immunoSEQ multiplex PCR; TCRdb stores in-frame clones only, minus some. The top ten clones hold 2.8% of a sample with around 96,000 clones, about 88% of them seen once. The sample belongs to a study of T cell responses to AZD1222 COVID-19 vaccine. Whole-study results and caveats: Vaccination with two AZD1222 doses was followed by a rise in Spike-specific TCR breadth and depth.

CDR1 SGHNT and CDR2 YYREEE come from the germline V gene (reference sequence). J gave up 2 bases and V 4 bases, and 4 bases lay outside the gene matches. The CDR3 extends over 15 amino acids. The sample in question was peripheral blood, obtained on day 0 of AZD1222 vaccination. The chain recombines TRBV5-4 with TRBJ1-2, with 11 positions matching TRBD1. The receptor was isolated from an adult in good health. The chain's CDR3 is CASSAGTGGNYGYTF. The CDR3 region has the DNA TGTGCCAGCAGCGCAGGGACAGGGGGGAACTATGGCTACACCTTC.